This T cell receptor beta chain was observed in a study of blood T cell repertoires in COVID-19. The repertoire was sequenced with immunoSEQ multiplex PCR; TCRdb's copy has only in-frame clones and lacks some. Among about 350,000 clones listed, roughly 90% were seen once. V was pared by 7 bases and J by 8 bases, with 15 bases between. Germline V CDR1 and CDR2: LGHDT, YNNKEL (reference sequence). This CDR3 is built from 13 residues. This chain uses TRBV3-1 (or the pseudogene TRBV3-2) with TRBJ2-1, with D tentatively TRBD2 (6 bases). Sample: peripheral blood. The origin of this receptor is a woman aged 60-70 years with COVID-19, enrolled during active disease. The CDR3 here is CASKAGSLDEQFF. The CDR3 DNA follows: TGTGCCAGCAAAGCGGGTTCTCTGGATGAGCAGTTCTTC.